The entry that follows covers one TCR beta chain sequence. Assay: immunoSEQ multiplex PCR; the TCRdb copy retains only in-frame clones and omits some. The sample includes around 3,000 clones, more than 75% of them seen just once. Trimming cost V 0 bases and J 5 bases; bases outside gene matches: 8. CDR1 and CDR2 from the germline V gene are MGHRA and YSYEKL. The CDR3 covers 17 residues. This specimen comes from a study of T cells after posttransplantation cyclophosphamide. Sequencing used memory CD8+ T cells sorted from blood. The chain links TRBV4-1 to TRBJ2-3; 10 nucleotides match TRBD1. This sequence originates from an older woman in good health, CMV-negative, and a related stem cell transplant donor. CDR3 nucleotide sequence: TGCGCCAGCAGCCAAGATTCCCTGACAGGGGGCTTAGATACGCAGTATTTT. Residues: CASSQDSLTGGLDTQYF.